These 13 T cell receptor beta chains originate from one sample sequenced in a study of T cells in Graves' hyperthyroidism and ophthalmopathy. It was RNA transcripts that yielded the amplified TCR beta CDR3 regions. When the TCR CDR3 underwent first-round RT-PCR, the HTBI primer set was used. TCRdb fed the multiplex PCR reads into MiXCR, producing one record per CDR3 protein. Seen here are approximately 610,000 distinct CDR3 sequences, over 15% observed once, and the top ten hold 15% to 20%. The specimen was blood. Every receptor here comes from a woman under 30 with Graves' hyperthyroidism.

In this sample, this clonotype turned up many times. V and J are TRBV7-8 and TRBJ2-3; unclear D gene. In germline, CDR1 is SGHVS, CDR2 FQNEAQ. V was cut by 3 bases and J by 4 bases, with 11 bases left in between. CDR3 size: 14 residues. The CDR3 here is CASSFSWVSDTQYF. CDR3 sequence (DNA): TGTGCCAGCAGCTTCAGTTGGGTTTCAGATACGCAGTATTTT.

With respect to this clonotype: At one of its ends the junction is not consistent with the germline gene, which may arise from a read error. The V and J genes are TRBV12-3 or TRBV12-4 and TRBJ2-7; D not resolved. The CDR3 runs 12 residues. This chain's CDR3 is CVSSPPSYEQYF. The CDR3 DNA is TGTGTCAGCAGTCCCCCCTCCTACGAGCAGTACTTC.

This clonotype was found many times. The chain joins TRBV7-9 to TRBJ1-1; D is undetermined. The CDR3 totals 15 residues. Germline loops: CDR1 SEHNR, CDR2 FQNEAQ (reference sequence). The V gene lost 0 bases and the J gene lost 0 bases, with 8 bases spanning the gap. As DNA, the CDR3 is TGTGCCAGCAGCTTAGCGGGCACGATGAACACTGAAGCTTTCTTT. It translates to CASSLAGTMNTEAFF.

Ten or more counts support this clonotype. The DNA of the CDR3 is TGCAGTGGCGACAGAATGAACACTGAAGCTTTCTTT. Encoded protein: CSGDRMNTEAFF. The rearrangement uses TRBV20-1 and TRBJ1-1; D might be TRBD1 (5 bases). Trimming removed 7 bases at V and 0 bases at J, with 9 bases between. The CDR3 spans 12 residues. Germline V gives CDR1 DFQATT, CDR2 SNEGSKA (reference sequence).

This clonotype appeared many times. This chain uses TRBV28 with TRBJ2-1; the match to TRBD2 covers 11 bases. The CDR3 is 15 residues long. CDR1 and CDR2 from the germline V gene are MDHEN and SYDVKM. With V trimmed by 6 bases and J by 5 bases, 6 bases remained unmatched. Here the CDR3 reads CASSTLAGGDNEQFF. In nucleotides, the CDR3 is TGTGCCAGCAGCACCTTAGCGGGAGGGGACAATGAGCAGTTCTTC.

This clonotype appeared many times. The CDR3 is CASSLGAISTSTGELFF. CDR3 nucleotides: TGTGCCAGCAGCTTAGGGGCCATTTCAACCAGCACCGGGGAGCTGTTTTTT. The chain has TRBV11-3 and TRBJ2-2; D unresolved. The germline CDR1 and CDR2 sequences are SGHNT and YENEEA. The CDR3 sequence is 17 residues long. The V end was cut by 1 base, the J end by 4 bases, with 16 bases between.

This clonotype was detected many times. The chain combines TRBV30 with TRBJ1-1; D is ambiguous. Germline CDR1 reads GTSNPN; CDR2 reads SVGIG (reference sequence). V dropped 0 bases and J dropped 7 bases, with 12 bases sitting between them. CDR3 length: 13 residues. DNA for the CDR3: TGTGCCTGGAGTGTACGCGGAACCAATGAAGCTTTCTTT. As protein: CAWSVRGTNEAFF.

This clonotype was observed a handful of times. This may be a read error, as it is one base from a much larger clone. This chain links TRBV5-1 with TRBJ2-3, with a possible D match to TRBD1 (6 bases). Per germline, CDR1 SGHRS and CDR2 YFSETQ. The CDR3 runs to 15 residues. The CDR3 DNA follows: TGCGCCAGCAGCTTCGAGGACACCCGGACAGATACGCGGTATTTT. Translated: CASSFEDTRTDTRYF.

Ten or more counts support this clonotype. The rearrangement uses TRBV7-8 and TRBJ2-3; no clear D gene. V was cut by 5 bases and J by 3 bases, with 15 bases left in between. CDR3 length: 15 amino acids. CDR1 and CDR2 (germline): SGHVS, FQNEAQ. CDR3 DNA sequence: TGTGCCAGCAGCCCCATCGGCCACGGTACAGATACGCAGTATTTT. Translating gives CASSPIGHGTDTQYF.

The chain recombines TRBV27 with TRBJ2-7, with D possibly called TRBD1 or TRBD2 (5 bases each). V was shortened by 3 bases and J by 4 bases, with 13 bases between the two germline ends. Germline CDR1 reads MNHEY; CDR2 reads SMNVEV (reference sequence). This CDR3 has 14 amino acids. CDR3 sequence reads: CASSFGTVIYEQYF. Written as DNA, the CDR3 is TGTGCCAGCAGTTTCGGGACGGTCATTTACGAGCAGTACTTC.

The chain is built from TRBV5-5 and TRBJ2-5, with TRBD1 identical over 8 bases. The CDR3 has 10 amino acids. Germline CDR1 and CDR2: SGHKS and YYEKEE (reference sequence). V dropped 7 bases and J dropped 12; count of bases not matched to a gene: 5. The CDR3 DNA sequence: TGTGCCAGCGGCCTGACAGGGGAGTACTTC. This codes for CASGLTGEYF.

This clonotype was counted a single time. The chain carries TRBV6-2 or TRBV6-3 and TRBJ1-1; D possibly corresponds to TRBD1 (5 bases). This CDR3 spans 14 amino acids. The germline V gene has CDR1 MNHEY and CDR2 SVGEGT. V shed 0 bases and J shed 0 bases, with 5 bases lying between them. The CDR3 DNA sequence: TGTGCCAGCAGTTACTCCAGGGTGAACACTGAAGCTTTCTTT. Translation: CASSYSRVNTEAFF.

This clonotype was observed a handful of times. With a much larger clone just one base away, this may be a read error. The chain joins TRBV30 to TRBJ1-1, with D hard to call. Looked up from germline, CDR1 is GTSNPN and CDR2 is SVGIG (reference sequence). The CDR3 has 11 residues. The CDR3 loop reads CAWGVRSSAFF. The CDR3 DNA follows: TGTGCCTGGGGTGTACGGTCCTCCGCTTTCTTT.